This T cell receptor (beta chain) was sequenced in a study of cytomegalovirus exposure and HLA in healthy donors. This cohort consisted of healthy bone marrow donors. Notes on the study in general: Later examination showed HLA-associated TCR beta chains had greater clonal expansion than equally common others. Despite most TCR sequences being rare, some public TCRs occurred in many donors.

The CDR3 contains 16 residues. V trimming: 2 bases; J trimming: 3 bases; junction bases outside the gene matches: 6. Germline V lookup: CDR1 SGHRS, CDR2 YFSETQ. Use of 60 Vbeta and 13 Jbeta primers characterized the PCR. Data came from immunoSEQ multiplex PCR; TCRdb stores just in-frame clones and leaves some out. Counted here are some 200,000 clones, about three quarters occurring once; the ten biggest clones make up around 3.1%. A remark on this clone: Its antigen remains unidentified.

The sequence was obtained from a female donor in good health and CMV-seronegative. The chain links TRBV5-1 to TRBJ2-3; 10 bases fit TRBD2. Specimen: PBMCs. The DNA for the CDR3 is TGCGCCAGCAGCTTCTTTAGCGGGGGGCCTACAGATACGCAGTATTTT. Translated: CASSFFSGGPTDTQYF.